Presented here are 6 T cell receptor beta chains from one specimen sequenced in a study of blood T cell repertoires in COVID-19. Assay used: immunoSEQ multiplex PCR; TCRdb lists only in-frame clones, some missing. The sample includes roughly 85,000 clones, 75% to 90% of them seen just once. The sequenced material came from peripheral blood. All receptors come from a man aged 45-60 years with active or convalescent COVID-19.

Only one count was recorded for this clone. CDR3 sequence (DNA): TGTGCTAGTGGTATTGATGTCAGCGGGAGGGCGGGTCCCAGCTACGAGCAGTACTTC. Protein sequence: CASGIDVSGRAGPSYEQYF. The chain is built from TRBV12-5 and TRBJ2-7; 10 bases fit TRBD2. Trimming at V came to 5 bases and at J to 3 bases, leaving 19 bases not matched to a gene. Per the germline V gene, CDR1 is LGHNT and CDR2 is FRNRAP. This CDR3 spans 19 amino acids.

This CDR3 reads CASSSDLRGTDTQYF. CDR3 coding DNA: TGTGCCAGCAGCTCGGACCTGAGGGGCACAGATACGCAGTATTTT. The rearrangement uses TRBV5-6 and TRBJ2-3, with D tentatively TRBD2 (5 bases). V lost 3 bases and J 1 base, leaving 12 bases between the germline ends. This CDR3 has 15 amino acids. CDR1 SGHDT and CDR2 YYEEEE come from the germline V gene.

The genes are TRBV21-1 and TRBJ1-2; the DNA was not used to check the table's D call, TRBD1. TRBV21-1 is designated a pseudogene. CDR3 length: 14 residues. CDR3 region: CASSRGSFNYGYTF. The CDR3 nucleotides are TGTGCCAGCAGCAGGGGCAGCTTTAACTATGGCTACACCTTC.

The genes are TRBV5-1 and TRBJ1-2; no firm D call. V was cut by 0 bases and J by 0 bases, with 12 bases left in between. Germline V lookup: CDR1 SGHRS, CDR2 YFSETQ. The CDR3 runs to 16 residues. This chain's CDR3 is CASSLDGLRANYGYTF. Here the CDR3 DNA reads TGCGCCAGCAGCTTGGATGGGCTACGAGCTAACTATGGCTACACCTTC.

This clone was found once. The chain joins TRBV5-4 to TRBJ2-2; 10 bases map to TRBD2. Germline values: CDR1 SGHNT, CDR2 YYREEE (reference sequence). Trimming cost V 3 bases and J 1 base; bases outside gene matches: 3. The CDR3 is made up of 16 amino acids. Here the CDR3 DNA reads TGTGCCAGCAGCTGGACTAGCGGCCGGAACACCGGGGAGCTGTTTTTT. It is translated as CASSWTSGRNTGELFF.

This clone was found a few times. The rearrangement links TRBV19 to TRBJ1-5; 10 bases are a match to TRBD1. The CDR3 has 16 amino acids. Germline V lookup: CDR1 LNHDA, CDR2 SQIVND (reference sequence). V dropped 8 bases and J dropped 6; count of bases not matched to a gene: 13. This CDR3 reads CASEDSGTGVSQPQHF. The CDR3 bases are TGTGCCAGTGAAGACTCAGGGACAGGGGTCTCTCAGCCCCAGCATTTT.